These 30 T cell receptor beta chains came from one sample sequenced in a study of T cells in women clearing cervical HPV infection. Data came from immunoSEQ multiplex PCR; TCRdb stores just in-frame clones and leaves some out. The listing contains more than 20,000 clones. Sequenced material: blood buffy coat. The receptors derive from a woman aged 18 to 69 with a cervical HPV16 infection that either progressed to CIN3+ or cleared (not recorded which).

A remark on this clone: The CDR3 end is not reached by the read, which stops 3 residues before it; the germline J gene fills it in. This sequence joins TRBV7-8 and TRBJ1-2, with D hard to call. The V end lost 5 bases, the J end lost 2 bases, and 12 bases lay between the germline ends. This CDR3 has 14 amino acids. CDR1 is SGHVS, CDR2 FQNEAQ, per germline. This chain's CDR3 is CASSVYRGNYGYTF. Incomplete CDR3 DNA: TGTGCCAGCAGCGTATACCGAGGGAACTATGGC.

A remark on this clone: The read stops 3 residues short of the end of the CDR3; the missing end is completed from the germline J gene. The V call is TRBV30, the J call TRBJ2-1; 12 nucleotides line up with TRBD1. CDR1 and CDR2 (germline): GTSNPN, SVGIG (reference sequence). With 4 bases clipped from V and 8 bases from J, the junction kept 9 bases outside the gene matches. The CDR3 contains 15 residues. Incomplete CDR3 DNA: TGTGCCTGGACCACCGGGACAGGGGGCGGCTATGAG. Amino acids: CAWTTGTGGGYE. The full CDR3 reads CAWTTGTGGGYEQFF.

A word on this clone: The CDR3 is cut off 3 residues early in the read; its end comes from the germline J gene. The V call is TRBV27, the J call TRBJ2-3, with 7 bases identical to TRBD2. Germline V gives CDR1 MNHEY, CDR2 SMNVEV (reference sequence). The ends lost 5 bases at V and 1 base at J; junction bases unmatched: 9. The CDR3 runs 16 residues. Partial CDR3 DNA: TGTGCCAGCAGTATTCATAGGGCGGGGGGCACAGATACG. This translates into CASSIHRAGGTDT. The full CDR3 reads CASSIHRAGGTDTQYF.

As to this clone: The DNA ends 3 residues before the CDR3 does, and the rest of the CDR3 is filled in from the germline J gene. The J gene is TRBJ2-2, the V gene TRBV7-9; tentatively, D is TRBD1 (5 bases). In germline, CDR1 is SEHNR, CDR2 FQNEAQ (reference sequence). V was clipped by 7 bases and J by 1 base, with 13 bases between them. CDR3 size: 15 residues. The part of the CDR3 DNA that was read is TGTGCCAGCACCCGGACATATAAGAACACCGGGGAG. Protein: CASTRTYKNTGE. From start to end, the CDR3 is CASTRTYKNTGELFF.

Concerning this clone: One end of the junction varies from germline; a read error may be responsible. The CDR3 end is not reached by the read, which stops 3 residues before it; the germline J gene fills it in. The chain employs TRBV7-3 and TRBJ2-3; D not resolved. In germline, CDR1 is SGHTA, CDR2 FQGTGA. The CDR3 runs to 14 residues. CDR3 amino acids: CASSLMPITNTQYF. The covered CDR3 bases are TGTGCCAGCAGCTTAATGCCGATCACAAATACG.

Comment on this clone: The read falls 3 residues short of the CDR3 end, and the missing part is taken from the germline J gene. The chain couples TRBV6-2 or TRBV6-3 to TRBJ2-3; D unclear. This CDR3 is built from 14 residues. Germline V lookup: CDR1 MNHEY, CDR2 SVGEGT. The part of the CDR3 DNA that was read is TGTGCCAGCAGTTACTCGCTGGCGGATCAGCCG. It is translated as CASSYSLADQP. The full CDR3 reads CASSYSLADQPQYF.

On this clone: The read ends 3 residues shy of where the CDR3 ends; the end is completed using the germline J gene. This chain uses TRBV30 with TRBJ1-5; the D gene is possibly TRBD1 (5 bases). Deletions cut 2 bases from V and 0 bases from J, with 17 bases between. This CDR3 contains 17 residues. The V gene's germline CDR1 is GTSNPN and CDR2 SVGIG (reference sequence). The covered CDR3 bases are TGTGCCTGGAGTCGGGGGGGAGGGGCGACTAGCAATCAGCCC. Translating it yields CAWSRGGGATSNQP. The full-length CDR3 reads as CAWSRGGGATSNQPQHF. The variable domain in full, completed from reference TRBV30 and TRBJ1-5, reads SQTIHQWPATLVQPVGSPLSLECTVEGTSNPNLYWYRQAAGRGLQLLFYSVGIGQISSEVPQNLSASRPQDRQFILSSKKLLLSDSGFYLCAWSRGGGATSNQPQHFGDGTRLSIL.

Notes on this clone: The CDR3 end is not reached by the read, which stops 3 residues before it; the germline J gene fills it in. This chain connects TRBV11-2 to TRBJ2-7; 8 bases line up with TRBD1. The CDR3 is 15 residues long. The germline gives CDR1 SGHAT, CDR2 FQNNGV. V lost 5 bases and J lost 2; bases outside the gene matches: 8. CDR3 in amino acids: CASSPAGTGPYEQYF. Partial CDR3 DNA: TGTGCCAGCAGCCCCGCCGGGACAGGCCCCTACGAG.

A remark on this clone: The read is 3 residues too short to cover the CDR3 end, so that end is filled in from the germline J gene. The chain links TRBV7-3 to TRBJ2-2; 9 bases fit TRBD1. Looked up from germline, CDR1 is SGHTA and CDR2 is FQGTGA. The CDR3 is 16 residues long. J was trimmed by 6 bases and V by 5 bases; bases with no gene match: 10. CDR3 DNA, as far as it was read: TGTGCCAGCAGCAAACCGGGACAGGGAGGGGCCGGGGAG. It encodes CASSKPGQGGAGE. The entire CDR3 protein is CASSKPGQGGAGELFF.

As regards this clone: The missing CDR3 end, 3 residues past where the read stops, is filled in from the germline J gene. V and J are TRBV5-4 and TRBJ1-1; D possibly corresponds to TRBD1 (6 bases). The germline gives CDR1 SGHNT, CDR2 YYREEE (reference sequence). The V end lost 4 bases, the J end lost 2 bases, and 15 bases lay between the germline ends. This CDR3 is built from 15 residues. The CDR3: CASSLRTATNTEAFF. CDR3 DNA, as far as it was read: TGTGCCAGCAGCCTCCGGACAGCCACCAACACTGAA.

CDR3 residues: CASRGQSPTYEQYF. The sequenced CDR3 bases are TGTGCCAGCAGAGGACAGAGTCCTACCTACGAG. The chain couples TRBV7-9 to TRBJ2-7; TRBD1 is a possible D gene (6 bases). From the germline J gene comes the end of the CDR3, since the read stops 3 residues before it. Germline CDR1 is SEHNR and CDR2 is FQNEAQ (reference sequence). CDR3 size: 14 residues. The V end lost 6 bases, the J end lost 2 bases, and 14 bases lay between the germline ends.

About this clone itself: From the germline J gene comes the end of the CDR3, since the read stops 3 residues before it. The chain combines TRBV23-1 with TRBJ2-1; no clear D. TRBV23-1 is treated as an ORF (open reading frame) with a function not yet certain. CDR3 length equals 17 residues. The ends were cut back, 2 bases at V and 6 bases at J, with 20 bases in the middle. Incomplete CDR3 DNA: TGCGCCAGCAGTCAAGCCCCGATGACCATAAAGGGCAATGAG. It specifies CASSQAPMTIKGNE. The whole CDR3 reads CASSQAPMTIKGNEQFF.

With regard to this clone: The missing CDR3 end, 3 residues past where the read stops, is filled in from the germline J gene. The J gene is TRBJ2-1, the V gene TRBV20-1; 7 bases agree with TRBD2. The junction had 17 bases not matched to a gene; V was cut back by 0 bases and J by 9 bases. Germline assignment: CDR1 DFQATT and CDR2 SNEGSKA (reference sequence). CDR3 length equals 17 residues. The CDR3 bases that were read are TGCAGTGCTAGAGATCACGGTCGGGCGGGAGACGCGGTTGAG. Its protein is CSARDHGRAGDAVE. The full-length CDR3 reads as CSARDHGRAGDAVEQFF.

A note on this clone: The CDR3 end lies 3 residues beyond the end of the read and is filled in from the germline J gene. The J gene is TRBJ2-7, the V gene TRBV18; maybe TRBD1 (5 bases). The CDR3 is made up of 16 amino acids. CDR1 and CDR2 from the germline V gene are KGHSH and LQKENI. V lost 3 bases, J lost 6 bases, and 21 bases lay in between. The sequenced part of the CDR3 DNA is TGTGCCAGCTCACCCGCAGGGTTTGGGGTAACAAGCGAG. This codes for CASSPAGFGVTSE. The whole CDR3 sequence reads CASSPAGFGVTSEQYF.

Concerning this clone itself: The CDR3 end is not reached by the read, which stops 3 residues before it; the germline J gene fills it in. The V and J genes are TRBV5-1 and TRBJ1-2, with D perhaps matching TRBD1 (6 bases). V shed 0 bases and J shed 6 bases, with 9 bases lying between them. This CDR3 contains 13 residues. The V gene's germline CDR1 is SGHRS and CDR2 YFSETQ. The CDR3: CASSLGQEDGYTF. The sequenced CDR3 bases are TGCGCCAGCAGCTTGGGACAGGAAGATGGC.

Turning to this clone: The read ends 3 residues early relative to the CDR3; the germline J gene fills the gap. The chain employs TRBV2 and TRBJ1-1; 9 positions match TRBD1. Trimming removed 6 bases from V and 5 bases from J; junction bases left unmatched: 7. The CDR3 is 14 amino acids. Looked up from germline, CDR1 is SNHLY and CDR2 is FYNNEI. The CDR3 bases that were read are TGTGCCAGCAGGGAGGGACAGGGAGGAACTGAA. Its protein is CASREGQGGTE. The complete CDR3 protein is CASREGQGGTEAFF.

Turning to this clone: The CDR3 goes on 3 residues after the read ends, and that part is filled in from the germline J gene. V gene TRBV11-2 combines with J gene TRBJ2-3, with unresolved D. The CDR3 covers 12 residues. V lost 3 bases and J lost 3, with 4 bases in between. Germline V CDR1 and CDR2: SGHAT, FQNNGV. Partial CDR3 DNA: TGTGCCAGCAGCTTCTATACAGATACG. Protein: CASSFYTDT. The full CDR3 sequence reads CASSFYTDTQYF.

About this clone itself: The CDR3 end lies 3 residues beyond the end of the read and is filled in from the germline J gene. V and J are TRBV5-1 and TRBJ2-5; D unresolved. The CDR3 covers 13 residues. The germline V gene encodes CDR1 SGHRS and CDR2 YFSETQ. V was shortened by 6 bases and J by 4 bases, with 13 bases between the two germline ends. The CDR3 loop is CASKVRSAETQYF. The CDR3 bases that were read are TGCGCCAGCAAAGTCAGGTCGGCAGAGACC.

Concerning this clone: Coverage ceases 3 residues before the CDR3 finishes, and the germline J gene fills in the end. The chain carries TRBV2 and TRBJ2-5; D possibly corresponds to TRBD1 (5 bases). Germline values: CDR1 SNHLY, CDR2 FYNNEI. The germline V and J ends were trimmed by 8 bases and 4 bases, with 14 bases remaining between them. The CDR3 is made up of 13 amino acids. The CDR3 DNA, read in part, is TGTGCCAGCGGAGACAGAGACCGAGAGACC. Translated: CASGDRDRET. The whole CDR3 reads CASGDRDRETQYF.

Remarks on this clone: The read gets to within 3 residues of the CDR3 end, and the germline J gene fills in the rest. The genes are TRBV5-4 and TRBJ2-7; D perhaps matches TRBD2 (5 bases). V lost 0 bases to trimming and J lost 5 bases, with 9 bases between them. The germline CDR1 and CDR2 sequences are SGHNT and YYREEE (reference sequence). The CDR3 covers 13 residues. CDR3 DNA, as far as it was read: TGTGCCAGCAGCTTGGCGGGGTCCCACGAG. This encodes CASSLAGSHE. Given in full, the CDR3 is CASSLAGSHEQYF.

As concerns this clone: The CDR3 end lies 3 residues beyond the end of the read and is filled in from the germline J gene. The V gene is TRBV20-1, the J gene TRBJ1-1; 8 nucleotides line up with TRBD1. The CDR3 is made up of 13 amino acids. Looked up from germline, CDR1 is DFQATT and CDR2 is SNEGSKA (reference sequence). CDR3 amino acids: CSARGFRDREAFF. Incomplete CDR3 DNA: TGCAGTGCTAGAGGTTTCCGGGACAGGGAA.

As to this clone: The CDR3 end falls 3 residues outside the read, so it is completed with the germline J gene. The chain has TRBV20-1 and TRBJ2-5; the match to TRBD2 covers 10 bases. V trimming: 3 bases; J trimming: 1 base; junction bases outside the gene matches: 11. This CDR3 contains 17 residues. Looked up from germline, CDR1 is DFQATT and CDR2 is SNEGSKA (reference sequence). The part of the CDR3 DNA that was read is TGCAGTGCTAGGACGGACTGGGCTAGCGGGAGCCAAGAGACC. It yields the protein CSARTDWASGSQET. The CDR3 as a whole reads CSARTDWASGSQETQYF.

In the case of this clone: The read gets to within 3 residues of the CDR3 end, and the germline J gene fills in the rest. The chain carries TRBV11-2 and TRBJ1-2; D is undetermined. This CDR3 comprises 14 residues. Deletions cut 3 bases from V and 6 bases from J, with 14 bases between. Germline CDR1 SGHAT, CDR2 FQNNGV. Partial CDR3 DNA: TGTGCCAGCAGCTTCGTCGCGTCCGGGGATGGC. This encodes CASSFVASGDG. The complete CDR3 protein is CASSFVASGDGYTF.

In regard to this clone: The read stops 3 residues short of the end of the CDR3; the missing end is completed from the germline J gene. The gene calls are TRBV24-1 and TRBJ1-2; D gene ambiguous. CDR3 length equals 13 residues. Trimming removed 0 bases from V and 7 bases from J, with 8 bases in between. Germline assignment: CDR1 KGHDR and CDR2 SFDVKD. CDR3: CATSDLPYRGYTF. The DNA read from the CDR3 is TGTGCCACCAGTGATTTGCCCTACCGTGGC.

Note on this clone: The read is 3 residues too short to cover the CDR3 end, so that end is filled in from the germline J gene. This chain joins TRBV4-1 and TRBJ2-4, with TRBD2 identical over 8 bases. The CDR3 length is 16 residues. Germline assignment: CDR1 MGHRA and CDR2 YSYEKL. The J segment lost 5 bases and the V segment lost 0 bases, leaving 6 bases of the junction unmatched. This chain's CDR3 is CASSQDGGLVENIQYF. CDR3 DNA, as far as it was read: TGCGCCAGCAGCCAAGATGGGGGACTAGTTGAAAACATT.

Comment on this clone: The read ends 3 residues early relative to the CDR3; the germline J gene fills the gap. The V call is TRBV10-3, the J call TRBJ2-1; the match to TRBD2 covers 7 bases. CDR1 and CDR2 from the germline V gene are ENHRY and SYGVKD. V dropped 0 bases and J dropped 2; count of bases not matched to a gene: 4. CDR3 size: 16 residues. Incomplete CDR3 DNA: TGTGCCATCAGTGAGTCGATGGCGGGAGCCTACAATGAG. This gives the protein CAISESMAGAYNE. The entire CDR3 sequence reads CAISESMAGAYNEQFF.

Details on this clone: The read finishes 3 residues shy of the CDR3 end, and the germline J gene is used to complete it. The chain carries TRBV29-1 and TRBJ2-4; the match to TRBD1 covers 7 bases. Germline CDR1 and CDR2: SQVTM and ANQGSEA. The CDR3 is 13 amino acids. The CDR3 protein is CSVARQGADGQYF. Incomplete CDR3 DNA: TGCAGCGTTGCCCGACAGGGCGCGGATGGT.

With respect to this clone: The read halts 3 residues ahead of the CDR3 end, with the missing end drawn from the germline J gene. The rearrangement uses TRBV5-4 and TRBJ2-3; 8 positions agree with TRBD2. The CDR3 is made up of 15 amino acids. Losses at the gene ends were 3 bases for V and 3 bases for J; bases not matched to a gene: 6. Germline CDR1 reads SGHNT; CDR2 reads YYREEE (reference sequence). The sequenced CDR3 bases are TGTGCCAGCAGCTCCAGACTAGCGTCTACAGATACG. Encoded protein: CASSSRLASTDT. The entire CDR3 protein reads CASSSRLASTDTQYF.

The part of the CDR3 DNA that was read is TGCAGCGTTGGACAGACTCTCTATGGC. It specifies CSVGQTLYG. The full CDR3 sequence reads CSVGQTLYGYTF. J is TRBJ1-2 and V is TRBV29-1; D is possibly TRBD1 (5 bases). The sequence runs out 3 residues before the end of the CDR3; the remainder is reconstructed from the germline J gene. V lost 4 bases and J 4 bases, leaving 10 bases between the germline ends. Germline-derived CDR1 and CDR2 are SQVTM and ANQGSEA. The CDR3 loop spans 12 amino acids.

Note on this clone: The DNA ends 3 residues before the CDR3 does, and the rest of the CDR3 is filled in from the germline J gene. The chain recombines TRBV6-1 with TRBJ2-6, with a weak D call TRBD2 (5 bases). V was shortened by 5 bases and J by 1 base, with 12 bases between the two germline ends. The germline gives CDR1 MNHNS, CDR2 SASEGT. The CDR3 has 16 residues. CDR3: CASSQEGFSGANVLTF. CDR3 DNA (partial): TGTGCCAGCAGTCAAGAGGGTTTTTCTGGGGCCAACGTC.